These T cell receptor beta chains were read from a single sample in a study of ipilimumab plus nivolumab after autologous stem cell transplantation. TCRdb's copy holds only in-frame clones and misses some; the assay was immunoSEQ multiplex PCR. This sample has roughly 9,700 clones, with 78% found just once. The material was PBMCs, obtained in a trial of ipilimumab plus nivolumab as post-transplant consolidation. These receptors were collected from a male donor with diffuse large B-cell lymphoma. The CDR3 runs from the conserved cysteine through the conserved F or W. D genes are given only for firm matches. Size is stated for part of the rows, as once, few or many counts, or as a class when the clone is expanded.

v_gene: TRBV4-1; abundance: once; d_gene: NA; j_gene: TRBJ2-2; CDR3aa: CASSQVNGPNTGELFF; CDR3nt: TGCGCCAGCAGCCAAGTAAACGGCCCGAACACCGGGGAGCTGTTTTTT
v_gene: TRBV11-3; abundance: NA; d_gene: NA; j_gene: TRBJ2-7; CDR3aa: CASSLGETYEQYF; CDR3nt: TGTGCCAGCAGCTTAGGGGAGACCTACGAGCAGTACTTC
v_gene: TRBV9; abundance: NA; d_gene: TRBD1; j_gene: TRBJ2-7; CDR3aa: CASSPYAGTASYEQYF; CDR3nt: TGTGCCAGCAGCCCATACGCCGGGACAGCCTCCTACGAGCAGTACTTC
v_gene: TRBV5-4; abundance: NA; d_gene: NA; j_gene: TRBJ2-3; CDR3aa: CASSTKGGLADTQYF; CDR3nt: TGTGCCAGCAGCACGAAGGGGGGGCTGGCAGATACGCAGTATTTT
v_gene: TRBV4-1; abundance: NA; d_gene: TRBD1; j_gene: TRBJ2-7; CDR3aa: CASSQGDRAHEQYF; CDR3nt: TGCGCCAGCAGCCAAGGTGACAGGGCCCACGAGCAGTACTTC
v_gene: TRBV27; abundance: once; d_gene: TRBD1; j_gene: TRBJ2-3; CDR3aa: CASSLRQGADTQYF; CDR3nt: TGTGCCAGCAGCCTGCGACAGGGTGCAGATACGCAGTATTTT
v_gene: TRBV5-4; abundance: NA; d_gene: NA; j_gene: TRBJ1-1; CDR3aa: CASSLEAGRGTEAFF; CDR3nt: TGTGCCAGCAGCCTGGAGGCGGGAAGAGGAACTGAAGCTTTCTTT
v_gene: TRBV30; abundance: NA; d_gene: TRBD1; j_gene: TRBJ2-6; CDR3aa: CAWSRDRVSSGANVLTF; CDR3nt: TGTGCCTGGAGTCGGGACAGGGTCTCATCTGGGGCCAACGTCCTGACTTTC
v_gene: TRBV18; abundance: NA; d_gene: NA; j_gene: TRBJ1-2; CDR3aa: CASSQGFGYTF; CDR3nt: TGTGCCAGCTCACAGGGATTCGGCTACACCTTC
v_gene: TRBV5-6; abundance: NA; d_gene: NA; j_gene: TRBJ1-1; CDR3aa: CASSLDSRGRAFF; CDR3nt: TGTGCCAGCAGCTTGGACAGCCGGGGGAGGGCTTTCTTT
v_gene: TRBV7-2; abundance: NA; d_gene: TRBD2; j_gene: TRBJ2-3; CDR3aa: CASSVGTSGGYVNTQYF; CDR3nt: TGTGCCAGCAGCGTAGGGACTAGCGGGGGGTATGTAAATACGCAGTATTTT
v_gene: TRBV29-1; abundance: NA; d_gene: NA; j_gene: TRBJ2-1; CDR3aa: CSVAGQSYNEQFF; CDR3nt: TGCAGCGTTGCCGGACAGAGCTACAATGAGCAGTTCTTC
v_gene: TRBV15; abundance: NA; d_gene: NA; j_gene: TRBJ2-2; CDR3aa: CATSTVSAGRGTGELFF; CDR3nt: TGTGCCACCAGCACAGTTTCTGCGGGAAGGGGCACCGGGGAGCTGTTTTTT
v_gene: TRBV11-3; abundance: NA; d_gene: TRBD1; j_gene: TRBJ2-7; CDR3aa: CASSPGQGSFPYEQYF; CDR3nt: TGTGCCAGCAGCCCAGGACAGGGAAGTTTCCCCTACGAGCAGTACTTC
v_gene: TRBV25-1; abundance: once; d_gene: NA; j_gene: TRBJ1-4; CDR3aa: CASSESLGGGEKLFF; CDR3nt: TGTGCCAGCAGTGAATCTTTAGGGGGGGGTGAAAAACTGTTTTTT
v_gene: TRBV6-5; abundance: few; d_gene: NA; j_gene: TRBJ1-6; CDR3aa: CASSYSIVGPLHF; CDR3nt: TGTGCCAGCAGTTACTCGATCGTAGGGCCCCTCCACTTT
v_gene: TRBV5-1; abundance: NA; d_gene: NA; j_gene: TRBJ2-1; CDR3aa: CASSLAPDNEQFF; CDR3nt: TGCGCCAGCAGCTTGGCCCCTGACAATGAGCAGTTCTTC
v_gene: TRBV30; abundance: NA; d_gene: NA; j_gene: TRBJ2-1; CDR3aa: CAWDSYNEQFF; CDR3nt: TGTGCCTGGGACAGCTACAATGAGCAGTTCTTC
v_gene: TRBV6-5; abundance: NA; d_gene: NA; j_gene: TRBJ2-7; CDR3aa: CASSYYRGNEQYF; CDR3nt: TGTGCCAGCAGTTACTATCGGGGAAACGAGCAGTACTTC
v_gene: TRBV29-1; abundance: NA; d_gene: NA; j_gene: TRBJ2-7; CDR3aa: CSVEGGSEGNYEQYF; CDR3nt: TGCAGCGTTGAAGGTGGGAGCGAGGGAAACTACGAGCAGTACTTC
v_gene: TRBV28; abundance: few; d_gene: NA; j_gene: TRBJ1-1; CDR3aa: CASNQNTEAFF; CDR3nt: TGTGCCAGTAATCAGAACACTGAAGCTTTCTTT
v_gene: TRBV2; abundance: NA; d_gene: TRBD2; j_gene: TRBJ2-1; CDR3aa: CASSSSGNHYNEQFF; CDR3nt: TGTGCCAGCAGTTCCAGCGGGAACCATTACAATGAGCAGTTCTTC
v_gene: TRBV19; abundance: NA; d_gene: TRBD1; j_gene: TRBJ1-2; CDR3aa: CASSIWDRGIPPMSGYTF; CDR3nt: TGTGCCAGTAGTATATGGGACAGGGGCATCCCTCCTATGAGTGGCTACACCTTC
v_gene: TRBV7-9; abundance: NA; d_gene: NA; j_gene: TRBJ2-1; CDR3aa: CASSHTTGKRTYNEQFF; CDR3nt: TGTGCCAGCAGCCACACGACCGGGAAGAGGACCTACAATGAGCAGTTCTTC
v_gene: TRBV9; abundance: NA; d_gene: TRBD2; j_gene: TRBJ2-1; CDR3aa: CASSVGSGGASYNEQFF; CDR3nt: TGTGCCAGCAGCGTAGGTAGCGGGGGGGCTTCATACAATGAGCAGTTCTTC
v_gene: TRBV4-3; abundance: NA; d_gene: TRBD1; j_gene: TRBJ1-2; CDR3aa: CASSQVVQGALGYTF; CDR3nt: TGCGCCAGCAGCCAAGTGGTACAGGGGGCTCTAGGCTACACCTTC
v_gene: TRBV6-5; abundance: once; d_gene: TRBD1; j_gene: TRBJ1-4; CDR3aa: CASSAGGAGKLFF; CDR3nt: TGTGCCAGCAGTGCAGGGGGCGCGGGAAAACTGTTTTTT
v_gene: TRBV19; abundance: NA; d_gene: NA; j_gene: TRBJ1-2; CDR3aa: CASSIDGPYGYTF; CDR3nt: TGTGCCAGTAGTATAGACGGGCCCTATGGCTACACCTTC
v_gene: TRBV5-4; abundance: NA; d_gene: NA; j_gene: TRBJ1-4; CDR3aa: CASSTHGTNEKLFF; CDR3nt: TGTGCCAGCAGCACCCACGGCACTAATGAAAAACTGTTTTTT
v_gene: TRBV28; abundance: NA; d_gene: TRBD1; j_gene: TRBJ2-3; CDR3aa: CASSKPTGVADTQYF; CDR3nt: TGTGCCAGCAGTAAGCCGACAGGGGTAGCAGATACGCAGTATTTT
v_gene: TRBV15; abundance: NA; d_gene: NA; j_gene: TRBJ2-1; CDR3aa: CATSRGPAIGSSYNEQFF; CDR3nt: TGTGCCACCAGCAGAGGCCCAGCAATCGGGAGCTCCTACAATGAGCAGTTCTTC
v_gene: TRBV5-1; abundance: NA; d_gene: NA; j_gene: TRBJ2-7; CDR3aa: CASSLDYEQYF; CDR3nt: TGCGCCAGCAGCTTGGACTACGAGCAGTACTTC
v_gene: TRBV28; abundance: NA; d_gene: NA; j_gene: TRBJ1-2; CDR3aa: CASNGGLYGYTF; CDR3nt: TGTGCCAGCAACGGGGGCCTCTATGGCTACACCTTC
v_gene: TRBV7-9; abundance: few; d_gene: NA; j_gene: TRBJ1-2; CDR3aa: CASSGGVDYSYGYTF; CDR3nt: TGTGCCAGCTCCGGAGGGGTCGATTATTCCTATGGCTACACCTTC
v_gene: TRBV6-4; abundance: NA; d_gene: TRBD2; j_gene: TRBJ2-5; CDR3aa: CASGGSQETQYF; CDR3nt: TGTGCCAGCGGCGGGAGCCAAGAGACCCAGTACTTC
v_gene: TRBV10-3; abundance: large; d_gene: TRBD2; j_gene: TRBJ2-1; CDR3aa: CAPLPVAGDEQFF; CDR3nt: TGTGCCCCACTCCCCGTAGCGGGGGATGAGCAGTTCTTC
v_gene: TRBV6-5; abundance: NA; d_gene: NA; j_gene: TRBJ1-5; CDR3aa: CASSYGGGAAQHF; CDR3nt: TGTGCCAGCAGTTACGGTGGGGGAGCGGCCCAGCATTTT
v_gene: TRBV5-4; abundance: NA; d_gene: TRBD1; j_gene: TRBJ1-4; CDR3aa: CASSPGTGGASTNEKLFF; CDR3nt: TGTGCCAGCAGCCCCGGGACAGGGGGCGCTTCGACTAATGAAAAACTGTTTTTT
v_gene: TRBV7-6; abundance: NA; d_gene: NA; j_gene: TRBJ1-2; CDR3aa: CASSFSIGGRGGYTF; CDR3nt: TGTGCCAGCAGCTTTTCCATTGGAGGGCGGGGCGGCTACACCTTC
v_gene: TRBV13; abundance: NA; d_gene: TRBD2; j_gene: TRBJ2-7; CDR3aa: CASSFLDGGEYEQYF; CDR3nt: TGTGCCAGCAGCTTTCTAGACGGGGGGGAATACGAGCAGTACTTC
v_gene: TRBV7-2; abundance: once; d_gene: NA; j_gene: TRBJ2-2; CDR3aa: CASSLNGGWTGELFF; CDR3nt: TGTGCCAGCAGCTTAAATGGCGGGTGGACCGGGGAGCTGTTTTTT
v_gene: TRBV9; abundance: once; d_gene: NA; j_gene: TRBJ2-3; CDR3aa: CASSAGARADTQYF; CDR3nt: TGTGCCAGCAGCGCCGGGGCCAGAGCGGATACGCAGTATTTT
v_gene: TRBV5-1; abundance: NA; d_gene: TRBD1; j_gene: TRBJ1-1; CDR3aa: CASSFGDRGFTEAFF; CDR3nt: TGCGCCAGCAGCTTTGGCGACAGGGGATTCACTGAAGCTTTCTTT
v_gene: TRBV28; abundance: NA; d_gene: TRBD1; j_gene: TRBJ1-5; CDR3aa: CASSQFPKITTGGGQPQHF; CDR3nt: TGTGCCAGCAGCCAATTCCCCAAGATCACGACAGGGGGCGGACAGCCCCAGCATTTT
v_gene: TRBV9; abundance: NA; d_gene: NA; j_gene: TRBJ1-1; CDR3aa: CASSAQGWNTEAFF; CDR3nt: TGTGCCAGCAGCGCCCAAGGGTGGAACACTGAAGCTTTCTTT
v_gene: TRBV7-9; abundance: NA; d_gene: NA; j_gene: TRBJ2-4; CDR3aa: CASSLASRANIQYF; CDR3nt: TGTGCCAGCAGCTTAGCTTCGCGAGCCAACATTCAGTACTTC
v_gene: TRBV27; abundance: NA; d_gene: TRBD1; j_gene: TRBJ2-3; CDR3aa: CASSLSGTGGTDTQYF; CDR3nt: TGTGCCAGCAGCCTGTCCGGGACAGGGGGCACAGATACGCAGTATTTT
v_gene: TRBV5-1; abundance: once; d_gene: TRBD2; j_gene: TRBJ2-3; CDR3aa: CASSLFGSGVGTDTQYF; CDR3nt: TGCGCCAGCAGCTTGTTCGGTAGCGGGGTAGGCACAGATACGCAGTATTTT
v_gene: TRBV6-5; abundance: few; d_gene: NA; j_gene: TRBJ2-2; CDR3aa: CASSPPNTGELFF; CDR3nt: TGTGCCAGCAGCCCCCCGAACACCGGGGAGCTGTTTTTT
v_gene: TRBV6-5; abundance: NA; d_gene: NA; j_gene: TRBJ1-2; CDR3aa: CASRFGLGYTF; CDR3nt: TGTGCCAGCAGATTCGGGCTTGGCTACACCTTC
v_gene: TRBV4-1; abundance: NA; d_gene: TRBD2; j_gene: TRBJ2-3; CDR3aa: CASSPQPGTSLDTQYF; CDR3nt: TGCGCCAGCAGCCCACAACCCGGGACTAGCCTAGATACGCAGTATTTT
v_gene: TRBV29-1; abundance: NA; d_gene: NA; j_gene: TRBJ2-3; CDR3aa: CSVGRDPSTDTQYF; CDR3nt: TGCAGCGTTGGGCGGGACCCAAGCACAGATACGCAGTATTTT
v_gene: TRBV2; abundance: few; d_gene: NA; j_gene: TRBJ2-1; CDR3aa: CASSDWDDSYNEQFF; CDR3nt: TGTGCCAGCAGTGATTGGGACGACTCCTACAATGAGCAGTTCTTC
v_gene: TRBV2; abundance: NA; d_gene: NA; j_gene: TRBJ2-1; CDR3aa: CASSGSWYNEQFF; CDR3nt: TGTGCCAGCAGTGGGTCATGGTACAATGAGCAGTTCTTC
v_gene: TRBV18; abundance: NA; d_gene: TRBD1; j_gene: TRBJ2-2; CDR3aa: CASSPRQGGAGELFF; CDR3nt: TGTGCCAGCTCACCCCGACAGGGCGGCGCCGGGGAGCTGTTTTTT
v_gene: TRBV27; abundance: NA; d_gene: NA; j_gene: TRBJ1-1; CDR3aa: CASYWRTEAFF; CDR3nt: TGTGCCAGCTATTGGAGGACTGAAGCTTTCTTT
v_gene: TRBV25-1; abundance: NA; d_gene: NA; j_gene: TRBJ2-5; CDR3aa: CASRQGQETQYF; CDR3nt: TGTGCCAGCAGACAGGGTCAAGAGACCCAGTACTTC